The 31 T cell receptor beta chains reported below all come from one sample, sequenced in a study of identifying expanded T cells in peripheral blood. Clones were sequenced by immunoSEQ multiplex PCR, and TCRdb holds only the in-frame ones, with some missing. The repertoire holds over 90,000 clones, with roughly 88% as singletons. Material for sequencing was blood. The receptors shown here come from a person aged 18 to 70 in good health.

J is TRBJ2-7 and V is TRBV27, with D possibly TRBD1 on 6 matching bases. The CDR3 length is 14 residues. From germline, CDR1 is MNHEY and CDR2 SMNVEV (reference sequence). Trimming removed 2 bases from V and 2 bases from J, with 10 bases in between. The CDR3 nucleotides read TGTGCCAGCAGTTTACACACAGGGCCCTACGAGCAGTACTTC. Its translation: CASSLHTGPYEQYF.

The chain's CDR3 is CASSLGLAGATKNIQYF. DNA for the CDR3: TGTGCCAGCAGCTTAGGACTAGCGGGAGCAACCAAAAACATTCAGTACTTC. The J gene is TRBJ2-4, the V gene TRBV5-4, with TRBD2 identical over 13 bases. The CDR3 spans 17 residues. Trimming cost V 2 bases and J 2 bases; bases outside gene matches: 4. The germline V gene has CDR1 SGHNT and CDR2 YYREEE (reference sequence).

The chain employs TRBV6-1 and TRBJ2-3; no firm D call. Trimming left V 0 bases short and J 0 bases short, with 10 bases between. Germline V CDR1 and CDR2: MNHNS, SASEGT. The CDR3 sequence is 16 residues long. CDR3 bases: TGTGCCAGCAGTGAAGCGAGCCAGGCTAGCACAGATACGCAGTATTTT. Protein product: CASSEASQASTDTQYF.

As DNA, the CDR3 is TGTGCCAGCCCCCCTTCCCTCGCGGGAAGCTCCTACGAGCAGTACTTC. Protein: CASPPSLAGSSYEQYF. The V and J genes are TRBV28 and TRBJ2-7; the D gene is possibly TRBD2 (6 bases). Trimming took 8 bases from V and 0 from J, leaving 20 bases between them. The CDR3 covers 16 residues. Per the germline V gene, CDR1 is MDHEN and CDR2 is SYDVKM.

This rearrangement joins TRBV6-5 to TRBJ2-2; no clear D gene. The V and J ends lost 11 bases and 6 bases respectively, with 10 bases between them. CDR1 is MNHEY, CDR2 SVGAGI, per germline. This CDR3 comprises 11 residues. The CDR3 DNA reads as TGTGCCGTTCAAAGCTCCGGGGAGCTGTTTTTT. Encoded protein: CAVQSSGELFF.

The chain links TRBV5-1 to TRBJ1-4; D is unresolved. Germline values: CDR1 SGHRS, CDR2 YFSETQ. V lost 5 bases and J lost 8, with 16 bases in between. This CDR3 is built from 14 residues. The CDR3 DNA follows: TGCGCCAGCAGTTTTGGGTCAAGAAGCGAAAAACTGTTTTTT. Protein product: CASSFGSRSEKLFF.

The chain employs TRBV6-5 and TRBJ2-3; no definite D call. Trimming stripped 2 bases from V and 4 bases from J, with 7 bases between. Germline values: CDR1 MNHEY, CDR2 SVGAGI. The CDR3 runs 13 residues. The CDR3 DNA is TGTGCCAGCAGTTACAGGGCCTCAGATACGCAGTATTTT. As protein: CASSYRASDTQYF.

In DNA form, the CDR3 reads TGTGCCAGCAGCTTCTCTAGCCTAGCGGAAACAGATACGCAGTATTTT. Amino acid sequence: CASSFSSLAETDTQYF. This sequence joins TRBV13 and TRBJ2-3; 7 bases align to TRBD2. Looked up from germline, CDR1 is PRHDT and CDR2 is FYEKMQ (reference sequence). V was clipped by 3 bases and J by 3 bases; unmatched bases: 9. This CDR3 contains 16 residues.

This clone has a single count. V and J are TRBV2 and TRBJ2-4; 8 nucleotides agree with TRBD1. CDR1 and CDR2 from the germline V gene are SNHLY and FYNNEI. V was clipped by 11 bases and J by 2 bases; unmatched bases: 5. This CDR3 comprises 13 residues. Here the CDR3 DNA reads TGTGCCGTCCGACAGGGGTCCAAAAACATTCAGTACTTC. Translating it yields CAVRQGSKNIQYF.

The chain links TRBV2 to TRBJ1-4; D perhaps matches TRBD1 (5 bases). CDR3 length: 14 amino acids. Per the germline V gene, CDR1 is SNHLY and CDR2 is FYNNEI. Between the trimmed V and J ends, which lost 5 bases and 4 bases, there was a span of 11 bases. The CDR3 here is CASSRDGINEKLFF. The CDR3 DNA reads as TGTGCCAGCAGTAGGGACGGTATTAATGAAAAACTGTTTTTT.

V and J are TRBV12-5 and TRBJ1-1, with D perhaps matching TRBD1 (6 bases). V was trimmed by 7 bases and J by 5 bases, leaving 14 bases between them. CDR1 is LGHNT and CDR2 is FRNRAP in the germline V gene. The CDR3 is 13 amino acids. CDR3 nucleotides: TGTGCTAGTGCCTCGGAGGGGGGTACTGAAGCTTTCTTT. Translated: CASASEGGTEAFF.

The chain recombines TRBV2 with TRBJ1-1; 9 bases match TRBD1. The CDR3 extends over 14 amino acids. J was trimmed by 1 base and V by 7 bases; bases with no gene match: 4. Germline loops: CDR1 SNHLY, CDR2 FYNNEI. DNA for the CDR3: TGTGCCAGCATCCCGGGACAGGGGAACACTGAAGCTTTCTTT. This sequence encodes CASIPGQGNTEAFF.

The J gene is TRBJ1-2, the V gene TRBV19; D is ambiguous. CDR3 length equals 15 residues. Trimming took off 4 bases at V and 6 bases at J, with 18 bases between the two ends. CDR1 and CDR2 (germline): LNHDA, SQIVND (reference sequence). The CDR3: CASSNGWVTEHGYTF. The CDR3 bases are TGTGCCAGTAGTAATGGTTGGGTTACTGAGCATGGCTACACCTTC. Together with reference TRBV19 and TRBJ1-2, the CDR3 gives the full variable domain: DGGITQSPKYLFRKEGQNVTLSCEQNLNHDAMYWYRQDPGQGLRLIYYSQIVNDFQKGDIAEGYSVSREKKESFPLTVTSAQKNPTAFYLCASSNGWVTEHGYTFGSGTRLTVV.

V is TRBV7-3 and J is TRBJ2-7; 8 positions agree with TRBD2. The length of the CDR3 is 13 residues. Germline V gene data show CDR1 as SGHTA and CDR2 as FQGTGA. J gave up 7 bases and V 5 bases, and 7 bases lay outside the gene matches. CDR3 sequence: CASSPGTSREQYF. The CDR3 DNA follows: TGTGCCAGCAGCCCCGGGACTAGTCGGGAGCAGTACTTC.

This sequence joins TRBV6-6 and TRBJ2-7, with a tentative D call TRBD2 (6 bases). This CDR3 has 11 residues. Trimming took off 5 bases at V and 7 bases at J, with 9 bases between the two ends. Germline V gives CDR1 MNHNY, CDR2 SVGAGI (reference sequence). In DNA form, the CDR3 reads TGTGCCAGCAGTCCACGGGGGGAGCAGTACTTC. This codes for CASSPRGEQYF.

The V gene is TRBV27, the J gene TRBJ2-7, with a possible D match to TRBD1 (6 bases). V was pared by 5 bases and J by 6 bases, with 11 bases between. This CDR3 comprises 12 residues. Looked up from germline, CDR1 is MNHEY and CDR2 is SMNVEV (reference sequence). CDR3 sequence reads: CASSPNRVEQYF. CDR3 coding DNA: TGTGCCAGCAGTCCCAACAGGGTCGAGCAGTACTTC.

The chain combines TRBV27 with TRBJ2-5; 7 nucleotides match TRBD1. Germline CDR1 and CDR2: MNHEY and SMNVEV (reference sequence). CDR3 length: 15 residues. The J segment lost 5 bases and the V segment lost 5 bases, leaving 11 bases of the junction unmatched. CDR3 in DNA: TGTGCCAGCAGTCCCCGACAGGGTTTAGGGGAGACCCAGTACTTC. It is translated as CASSPRQGLGETQYF.

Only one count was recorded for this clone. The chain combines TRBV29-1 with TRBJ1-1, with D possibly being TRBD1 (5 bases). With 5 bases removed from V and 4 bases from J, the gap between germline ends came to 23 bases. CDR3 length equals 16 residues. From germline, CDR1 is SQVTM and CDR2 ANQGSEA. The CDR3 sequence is CSVLTGAAGRGTEAFF. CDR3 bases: TGCAGCGTTCTCACCGGGGCCGCTGGGAGGGGCACTGAAGCTTTCTTT.

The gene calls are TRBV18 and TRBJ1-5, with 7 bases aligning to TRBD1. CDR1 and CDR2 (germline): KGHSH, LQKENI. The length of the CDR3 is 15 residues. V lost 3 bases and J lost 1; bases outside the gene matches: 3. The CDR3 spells CASSPYRGSNQPQHF. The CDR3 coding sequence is TGTGCCAGCTCACCTTACAGGGGCAGCAATCAGCCCCAGCATTTT.

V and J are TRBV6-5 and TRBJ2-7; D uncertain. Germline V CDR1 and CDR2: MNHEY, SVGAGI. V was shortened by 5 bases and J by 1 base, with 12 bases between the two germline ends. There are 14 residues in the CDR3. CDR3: CASSPRGLSYEQYF. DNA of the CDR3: TGTGCCAGCAGTCCTCGAGGTCTTTCCTACGAGCAGTACTTC.

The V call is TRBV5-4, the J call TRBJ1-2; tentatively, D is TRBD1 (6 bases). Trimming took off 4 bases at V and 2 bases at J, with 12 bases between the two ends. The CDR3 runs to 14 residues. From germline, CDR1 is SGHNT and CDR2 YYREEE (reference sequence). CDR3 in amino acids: CASSPGQTNYGYTF. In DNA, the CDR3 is TGTGCCAGCAGCCCAGGACAGACCAACTATGGCTACACCTTC.

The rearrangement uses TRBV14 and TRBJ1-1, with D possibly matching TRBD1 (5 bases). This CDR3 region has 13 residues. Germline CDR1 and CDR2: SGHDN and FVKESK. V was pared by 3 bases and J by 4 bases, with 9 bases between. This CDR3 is CASSQNRITEAFF. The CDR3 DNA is TGTGCCAGCAGCCAGAACAGGATCACTGAAGCTTTCTTT. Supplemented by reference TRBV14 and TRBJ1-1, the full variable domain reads EAGVTQFPSHSVIEKGQTVTLRCDPISGHDNLYWYRRVMGKEIKFLLHFVKESKQDESGMPNNRFLAERTGGTYSTLKVQPAELEDSGVYFCASSQNRITEAFFGQGTRLTVV.

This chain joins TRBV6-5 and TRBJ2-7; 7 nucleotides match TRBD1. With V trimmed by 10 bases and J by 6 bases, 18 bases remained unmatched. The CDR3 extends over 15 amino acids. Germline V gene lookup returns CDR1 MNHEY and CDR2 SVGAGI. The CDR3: CATQTTFQGGGEQYF. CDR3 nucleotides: TGTGCCACCCAGACTACTTTTCAAGGGGGCGGCGAGCAGTACTTC.

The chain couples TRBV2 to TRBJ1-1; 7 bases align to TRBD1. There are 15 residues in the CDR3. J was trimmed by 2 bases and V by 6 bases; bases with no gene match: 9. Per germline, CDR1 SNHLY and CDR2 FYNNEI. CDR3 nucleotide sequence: TGTGCCAGCAGCCTTACGACAGGGACTAACACTGAAGCTTTCTTT. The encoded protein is CASSLTTGTNTEAFF.

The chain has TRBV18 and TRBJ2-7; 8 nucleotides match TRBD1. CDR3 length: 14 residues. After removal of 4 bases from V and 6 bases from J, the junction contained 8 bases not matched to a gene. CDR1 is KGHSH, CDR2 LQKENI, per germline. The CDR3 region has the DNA TGTGCCAGCTCACAAGGGCGGACAGGGACCGAGCAGTACTTC. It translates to CASSQGRTGTEQYF.

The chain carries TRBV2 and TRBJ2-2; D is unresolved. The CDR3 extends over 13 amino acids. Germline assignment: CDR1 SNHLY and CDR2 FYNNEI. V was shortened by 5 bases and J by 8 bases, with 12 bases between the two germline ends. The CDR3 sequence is CASSQDQTGELFF. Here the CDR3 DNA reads TGTGCCAGCAGTCAGGACCAGACTGGGGAGCTGTTTTTT.

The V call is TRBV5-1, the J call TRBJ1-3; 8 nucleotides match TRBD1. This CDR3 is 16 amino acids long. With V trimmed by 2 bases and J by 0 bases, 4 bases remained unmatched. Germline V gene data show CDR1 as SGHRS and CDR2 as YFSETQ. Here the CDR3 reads CASSLRTGNSGNTIYF. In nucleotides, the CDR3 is TGCGCCAGCAGCTTACGGACAGGGAACTCTGGAAACACCATATATTTT.

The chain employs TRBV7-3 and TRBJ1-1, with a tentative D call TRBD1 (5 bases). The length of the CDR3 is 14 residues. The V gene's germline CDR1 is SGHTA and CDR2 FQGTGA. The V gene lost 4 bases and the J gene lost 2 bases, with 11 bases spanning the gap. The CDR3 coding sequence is TGTGCCAGCAGCTCCGGGGGGACTAACACTGAAGCTTTCTTT. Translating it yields CASSSGGTNTEAFF.

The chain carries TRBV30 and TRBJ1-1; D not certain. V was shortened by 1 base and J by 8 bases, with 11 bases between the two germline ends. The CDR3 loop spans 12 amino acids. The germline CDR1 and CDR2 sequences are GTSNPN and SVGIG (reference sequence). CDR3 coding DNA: TGTGCCTGGAGTGGAAGTATGGAGGAAGCTTTCTTT. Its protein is CAWSGSMEEAFF. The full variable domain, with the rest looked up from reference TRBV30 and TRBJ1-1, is SQTIHQWPATLVQPVGSPLSLECTVEGTSNPNLYWYRQAAGRGLQLLFYSVGIGQISSEVPQNLSASRPQDRQFILSSKKLLLSDSGFYLCAWSGSMEEAFFGQGTRLTVV.

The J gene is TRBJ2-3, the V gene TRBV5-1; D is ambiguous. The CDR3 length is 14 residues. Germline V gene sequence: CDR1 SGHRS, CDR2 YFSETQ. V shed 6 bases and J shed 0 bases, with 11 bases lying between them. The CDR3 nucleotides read TGCGCCAGCAAGCTATTACTTAGCACAGATACGCAGTATTTT. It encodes CASKLLLSTDTQYF.

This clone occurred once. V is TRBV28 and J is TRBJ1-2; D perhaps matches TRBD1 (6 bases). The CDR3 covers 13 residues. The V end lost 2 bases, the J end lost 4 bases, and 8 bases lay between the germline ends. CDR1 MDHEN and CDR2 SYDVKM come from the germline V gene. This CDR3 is CASSLGGLYGYTF. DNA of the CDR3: TGTGCCAGCAGTTTAGGGGGCCTCTATGGCTACACCTTC.